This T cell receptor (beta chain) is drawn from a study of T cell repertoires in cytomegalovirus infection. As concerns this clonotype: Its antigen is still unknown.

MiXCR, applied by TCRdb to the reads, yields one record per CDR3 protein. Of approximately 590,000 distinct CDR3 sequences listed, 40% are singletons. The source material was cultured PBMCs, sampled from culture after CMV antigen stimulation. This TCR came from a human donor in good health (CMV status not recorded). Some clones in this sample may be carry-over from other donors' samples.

CDR3 bases: TGTGCCAGCAGTGAAAACTGGACAGGAGAAGAGACCCAGTACTTC. This sequence encodes CASSENWTGEETQYF. The chain employs TRBV6-1 and TRBJ2-5, with 7 nucleotides matching TRBD1. Losses at the gene ends were 2 bases for V and 3 bases for J; bases not matched to a gene: 6. Germline V lookup: CDR1 MNHNS, CDR2 SASEGT. CDR3 length equals 15 residues.